These T cell receptor beta chains were read from a single sample in a study of Graves' ophthalmopathy and Graves' hyperthyroidism. TCRdb called the multiplex PCR reads again in MiXCR, with one record for every CDR3 protein. The sample carries 240,000 or so distinct CDR3 sequences, 45% to 55% recorded once. Sample: peripheral blood. The receptor set was obtained from an adult man with Graves' ophthalmopathy. Each CDR3 is given with its conserved first and last residue. The D gene is left open where the match is weak. Rows may omit the clone size; those that give it use once, few, many or a size class.

V | size | D | CDR3
TRBV7-6 | once | . | CASSLTTNEKLFF
TRBV2 | . | TRBD1 | CASRDTGGTEAFF
TRBV7-7 | . | TRBD1 | CASRATGGNYEQYF
TRBV29-1 | many | . | CSVGDGLGTEAFF
TRBV6-5 | . | TRBD1 | CASRQGTSREAFF
TRBV10-2 | few | TRBD1 | CASTGQIKETQYF
TRBV19 | . | . | CASTWASRGNQPQHF
TRBV5-1 | few | TRBD1 | CASSFRTGDTGELFF
TRBV29-1 | . | TRBD1 | CSSPGTGGGSQPQHF
TRBV5-1 | . | . | CASSLAVTGWSYTF